This TCR beta chain was captured in a study of T cell responses to AZD1222 COVID-19 vaccine. The method was immunoSEQ multiplex PCR; TCRdb's version includes in-frame clones alone and lacks a portion of them. The sample lists approximately 90,000 clones; approximately 90% were seen once. V gave up 4 bases and J gave up 0 bases; unmatched junction bases: 3. This CDR3 has 14 amino acids. Germline CDR1 is MNHEY and CDR2 is SMNVEV (reference sequence). This sequence was found in an adult in good health. The sample in question was peripheral blood, obtained on day 0 of AZD1222 vaccination. This chain uses TRBV27 with TRBJ2-7; 7 nucleotides agree with TRBD2. The CDR3 reads CASSWRESSYEQYF. CDR3 bases: TGTGCCAGCAGTTGGCGGGAGAGCTCCTACGAGCAGTACTTC.